The rows below give T cell receptor beta chains drawn from one sample of a study of blood T cell repertoires in COVID-19. Repertoires were generated with immunoSEQ multiplex PCR, while TCRdb's copy carries only in-frame clones and drops some. The sample has about 270,000 clones; about 89% are singletons. Sequencing was carried out using peripheral blood. These receptors originate from a man aged 40-49 years with active or convalescent COVID-19. Each CDR3 is given without its conserved first and last residue. Each record gives: CDR3 length, clone size, V gene, CDR3 protein. Clone size is not always given. Where it is, it says once, few, many or a class for expanded clones.

cdr3_length: 14; clone_size: NA; v_call: TRBV25-1; cdr3_aa: ASSEVKTGRTDTQY
cdr3_length: 12; clone_size: NA; v_call: TRBV13; cdr3_aa: ASSFGAGDYGYT
cdr3_length: 12; clone_size: NA; v_call: TRBV5-1; cdr3_aa: ATRQGMGADGYT
cdr3_length: 10; clone_size: NA; v_call: TRBV6-6; cdr3_aa: ASSATDYEQY
cdr3_length: 13; clone_size: NA; v_call: TRBV6-5; cdr3_aa: ASSQPGQGIQPQH
cdr3_length: 12; clone_size: NA; v_call: TRBV7-9; cdr3_aa: ASSSHGANEKLF
cdr3_length: 10; clone_size: NA; v_call: TRBV30; cdr3_aa: AWGTSGSKQF
cdr3_length: 13; clone_size: NA; v_call: TRBV2; cdr3_aa: ASTRDRGQNTEAF
cdr3_length: 15; clone_size: NA; v_call: TRBV5-1; cdr3_aa: ASSWWAGSSGKYEQY
cdr3_length: 13; clone_size: NA; v_call: TRBV2; cdr3_aa: ASTRVWREGGEQY
cdr3_length: 12; clone_size: NA; v_call: TRBV5-1; cdr3_aa: ASSFDTTVDIQY
cdr3_length: 12; clone_size: NA; v_call: TRBV29-1; cdr3_aa: SAQGLAGAGELF
cdr3_length: 14; clone_size: NA; v_call: TRBV6-6; cdr3_aa: ASSYSAAGNAGELF
cdr3_length: 13; clone_size: NA; v_call: TRBV21-1; cdr3_aa: ASSNHRATHNEQF
cdr3_length: 12; clone_size: NA; v_call: TRBV5-1; cdr3_aa: ASTPGHSTGELF
cdr3_length: 14; clone_size: NA; v_call: TRBV6-5; cdr3_aa: ASSYSSSPNFRKLF
cdr3_length: 12; clone_size: once; v_call: TRBV5-4; cdr3_aa: ASSFGAGGEKLF
cdr3_length: 12; clone_size: NA; v_call: TRBV2; cdr3_aa: ASSDGQGFHGYT
cdr3_length: 13; clone_size: NA; v_call: TRBV2; cdr3_aa: ASSAAGRDNSPLH
cdr3_length: 12; clone_size: NA; v_call: TRBV21-1; cdr3_aa: ASILQGCNQPQH
cdr3_length: 11; clone_size: once; v_call: TRBV5-6; cdr3_aa: ASSSGTNYGYT
cdr3_length: 11; clone_size: NA; v_call: TRBV30; cdr3_aa: AWSPQGAGTQY
cdr3_length: 14; clone_size: NA; v_call: TRBV5-1; cdr3_aa: ASSLGSRTRGTEAF
cdr3_length: 13; clone_size: NA; v_call: TRBV2; cdr3_aa: ASIPGTSGRGTQY
cdr3_length: 12; clone_size: NA; v_call: TRBV19; cdr3_aa: ASTGTGDSNEQF
cdr3_length: 12; clone_size: NA; v_call: TRBV6-6; cdr3_aa: ASSPSGVGNTIY
cdr3_length: 11; clone_size: once; v_call: TRBV13; cdr3_aa: ASSGTGVHEQF
cdr3_length: 13; clone_size: NA; v_call: TRBV19; cdr3_aa: ASSFSGRGSYEQY
cdr3_length: 13; clone_size: NA; v_call: TRBV19; cdr3_aa: ASSISRTLPHEQY
cdr3_length: 13; clone_size: NA; v_call: TRBV7-7; cdr3_aa: ASSPGGGENEKLF
cdr3_length: 12; clone_size: NA; v_call: TRBV19; cdr3_aa: ASSRSRGEEKLF
cdr3_length: 13; clone_size: NA; v_call: TRBV5-1; cdr3_aa: ASSLAGTGVPPLH
cdr3_length: 16; clone_size: NA; v_call: TRBV4-1; cdr3_aa: ASSSLWTVSSRRREQF
cdr3_length: 15; clone_size: few; v_call: TRBV9; cdr3_aa: ASSVALRGNRGREQY
cdr3_length: 15; clone_size: once; v_call: TRBV27; cdr3_aa: ASSLWATARDRDEQF
cdr3_length: 12; clone_size: NA; v_call: TRBV6-4; cdr3_aa: ASSSTGGTDTQY
cdr3_length: 13; clone_size: NA; v_call: TRBV5-1; cdr3_aa: ASSLGDSFGETQY
cdr3_length: 14; clone_size: few; v_call: TRBV7-9; cdr3_aa: ASSFSGQGEGQPQH
cdr3_length: 14; clone_size: NA; v_call: TRBV18; cdr3_aa: ASSGRQGATNEKLF
cdr3_length: 15; clone_size: NA; v_call: TRBV4-1; cdr3_aa: ASSQEGGRGWTDTQY
cdr3_length: 9; clone_size: NA; v_call: TRBV27; cdr3_aa: ASRRGTEAF
cdr3_length: 11; clone_size: NA; v_call: TRBV24-1; cdr3_aa: ATSEGGADTQY
cdr3_length: 14; clone_size: NA; v_call: TRBV28; cdr3_aa: ASSLTAQTSASPLH
cdr3_length: 11; clone_size: NA; v_call: TRBV12-3/TRBV12-4; cdr3_aa: ASSFKEVGPQH
cdr3_length: 13; clone_size: NA; v_call: TRBV5-5; cdr3_aa: ASSLRAGGADTQY
cdr3_length: 10; clone_size: NA; v_call: TRBV29-1; cdr3_aa: SVLQGGTEAF
cdr3_length: 15; clone_size: NA; v_call: TRBV15; cdr3_aa: ATSRATGFPNAGELF
cdr3_length: 13; clone_size: NA; v_call: TRBV19; cdr3_aa: AASTDSSYNSPLH
cdr3_length: 11; clone_size: once; v_call: TRBV6-5; cdr3_aa: ASSHRVADTQY
cdr3_length: 13; clone_size: NA; v_call: TRBV21-1; cdr3_aa: ASSKAGGICEKLF
cdr3_length: 12; clone_size: many; v_call: TRBV6-6; cdr3_aa: ASSYSTVYNEQF
cdr3_length: 12; clone_size: NA; v_call: TRBV29-1; cdr3_aa: SGATGGYTGELF
cdr3_length: 12; clone_size: NA; v_call: TRBV24-1; cdr3_aa: ATSNSQGQETQY
cdr3_length: 16; clone_size: once; v_call: TRBV5-1; cdr3_aa: ASSSPPGRGLSTDTQY
cdr3_length: 13; clone_size: few; v_call: TRBV12-5; cdr3_aa: ASGLGQGSTGELF
cdr3_length: 12; clone_size: NA; v_call: TRBV2; cdr3_aa: ASSDGGQKDTQY
cdr3_length: 11; clone_size: once; v_call: TRBV12-3/TRBV12-4; cdr3_aa: ASSLMQGYGYT
cdr3_length: 18; clone_size: NA; v_call: TRBV2; cdr3_aa: ASSEARIQTSGSRAGELF
cdr3_length: 12; clone_size: NA; v_call: TRBV30; cdr3_aa: AWNLAGDQETQY
cdr3_length: 12; clone_size: NA; v_call: TRBV19; cdr3_aa: ASSFGQGATGYT